Here is one T cell receptor beta chain with its context. The specificity of this receptor is unknown. No much larger clone exists at a distance of one base, and base qualities are not known. No patient had received any treatment before thyroid surgery. Patient clinical samples collected from the early 2010s to the late 2010s were retrospectively analysed using T-cell receptor beta sequencing. Library construction relied on PCR. These reads were obtained on an Illumina HiSeq 4000. High-throughput sequencing was used to profile the TCR beta-chain CDR3 region of each patient. Regarding the original processing steps: The researchers built a classifier to tell apart papillary thyroid cancer patients with distant metastasis, based on CDR3 differences among clinicopathological groups. To measure repertoire diversity the researchers used the Shannon index, while the Morisita-Horn index served to gauge how similar the tumor and blood repertoires were. TCRdb ran its own pipeline on the public reads, namely fastp trimming at Q25 and MiXCR clone calling, and kept in-frame beta chains. The authors' filters were not applied to this entry. Across this sample there are around 26,000 clones, with about 20% seen only once. About 4% of the sample lies in the top ten.

The source of the sample is a study of metastatic and nonmetastatic thyroid tumors (TCRdb year 2020). With regard to the full study: Repertoires were compared across peripheral blood and tumor or nodule tissue samples from malignant and benign thyroid patients.

Results and caveats for the whole study, not just this receptor: In both blood and tumor samples, TCR beta diversity was reported to be significantly higher in malignant tumors than in benign nodules.

Here V drops 5 bases and J drops 2 bases, and the junction holds 6 bases not matched to any gene. From a lookup of the germline V gene, CDR1 and CDR2 are MNHEY and SVGAGI. The CDR3 spans 16 residues, from the cysteine through the phenylalanine. Only the CDR3 portion is preserved as DNA: 48 bases, with reading frame beginning at the first base. This sequence uses TRBV6-5 and TRBJ2-6, with 7 bases in between that match TRBD1. The sequence came from a female donor with papillary thyroid cancer or a benign thyroid nodule (not recorded which). Some clones in this sample may be carry-over from other donors' samples. Sequenced sample: adjacent normal tissue. The nucleotides are TGTGCCAGCAGTGTACCCGACAGGGCTGGGGCCAACGTCCTGACTTTC. Translated, this gives CASSVPDRAGANVLTF.